A single sample gave rise to the 14 T cell receptor beta chains below, sequenced in a study of cytotoxic CD8 clonotypes in ibrutinib-treated CLL (dated by TCRdb to about 2021). The time point label, as the study defines it: progressive disease on ibrutinib. Library method: the immunoSEQ multiplex PCR assay. Entries here come from immuneACCESS through TCRdb and include only in-frame sequences with V and J called. Some clones fail to appear in such tables; in the studies checked, an unresolved V gene covers under half of the shortfall, and the cause of the remainder is unknown. This sample holds roughly 42,000 clones; roughly 65% were observed only once. The biggest ten clones account for about 7.4% of the sample. Sequenced material: PBMCs, taken at disease progression, from a patient treated with ibrutinib. These receptor sequences come from a human donor with chronic lymphocytic leukemia.

V is TRBV9 and J is TRBJ2-1; 11 bases match TRBD2. Germline values: CDR1 SGDLS, CDR2 YYNGEE. The CDR3 extends over 16 amino acids. The V gene end was trimmed by 4 bases and the J gene end by 7 bases; junction bases not matched to a gene: 10. Here the CDR3 reads CASSPGTSGGGNEQFF. The CDR3, as DNA: TGTGCCAGCAGCCCCGGGACTAGCGGCGGGGGAAATGAGCAGTTCTTC.

This clone was seen a handful of times. The rearrangement uses TRBV18 and TRBJ2-7, with D unresolved. The CDR3 has 12 residues. From germline, CDR1 is KGHSH and CDR2 LQKENI. Trimming took off 3 bases at V and 7 bases at J, with 10 bases between the two ends. The CDR3 spells CASSPRSFEQYF. In DNA, the CDR3 is TGTGCCAGCTCACCGAGAAGTTTTGAGCAGTACTTC.

The rearrangement links TRBV19 to TRBJ1-6; TRBD1 matches 8 bases. With 7 bases clipped from V and 6 bases from J, the junction kept 8 bases outside the gene matches. Germline CDR1 and CDR2: LNHDA and SQIVND (reference sequence). The CDR3 has 15 amino acids. CDR3 amino acids: CASTLTGEVNSPLHF. The CDR3 region has the DNA TGTGCCAGTACCCTGACAGGGGAGGTTAATTCACCCCTCCACTTT.

As DNA, the CDR3 is TGTGCCAGCAGCCCTCGCCTAGCGGACACCGGGGAGCTGTTTTTT. This translates into CASSPRLADTGELFF. V and J are TRBV11-3 and TRBJ2-2, with 7 bases identical to TRBD2. The CDR3 totals 15 residues. The germline V gene has CDR1 SGHNT and CDR2 YENEEA. Germline trimming cut 5 bases from V and 3 bases from J; bases unmatched to any gene: 6.

This chain uses TRBV18 with TRBJ2-7, with D possibly matching TRBD1 (6 bases). V dropped 0 bases and J dropped 6 bases, with 12 bases sitting between them. Germline loops: CDR1 KGHSH, CDR2 LQKENI. The CDR3 extends over 14 amino acids. This CDR3 reads CASSPPARGVEQYF. DNA for the CDR3: TGTGCCAGCTCACCACCTGCCAGGGGAGTCGAGCAGTACTTC.

The chain links TRBV7-9 to TRBJ1-5; 8 positions match TRBD1. The CDR3 sequence is 13 residues long. Trimming took 5 bases from V and 4 from J; bases not matched to a gene: 1. CDR1 and CDR2 (germline): SEHNR, FQNEAQ (reference sequence). CDR3 residues: CASSGQGNQPQHF. CDR3 bases: TGTGCCAGCAGCGGACAGGGAAATCAGCCCCAGCATTTT.

The J gene is TRBJ2-1, the V gene TRBV10-3; D gene uncertain. The germline V gene has CDR1 ENHRY and CDR2 SYGVKD. CDR3 size: 11 residues. Between the trimmed V and J ends, which lost 6 bases and 7 bases, there was a span of 7 bases. CDR3 bases: TGTGCCATCAGCATAAATAATGAGCAGTTCTTC. Amino acid sequence: CAISINNEQFF.

The chain employs TRBV7-2 and TRBJ2-3, with a weak D call TRBD2 (6 bases). This CDR3 spans 15 amino acids. Germline V lookup: CDR1 SGHTA, CDR2 FQGNSA. Between the trimmed V and J ends, which lost 5 bases and 2 bases, there was a span of 14 bases. As DNA, the CDR3 is TGTGCCAGCAGCAACCTAGCGCCTAACACAGATACGCAGTATTTT. Amino acid sequence: CASSNLAPNTDTQYF.

V gene TRBV7-3 combines with J gene TRBJ2-5; TRBD2 matches 10 bases. V shed 3 bases and J 4 bases; nucleotides not matched to a gene: 8. The CDR3 has 16 residues. The V gene's germline CDR1 is SGHTA and CDR2 FQGTGA. The CDR3 loop is CASSLGTSEAAETQYF. CDR3 DNA: TGTGCCAGCAGCTTGGGGACTAGCGAGGCGGCAGAGACCCAGTACTTC.

V gene TRBV2 combines with J gene TRBJ1-5; no firm D call. CDR1 and CDR2 (germline): SNHLY, FYNNEI. Trimming stripped 1 base from V and 1 base from J, with 5 bases between. The CDR3 contains 14 residues. The CDR3 nucleotides read TGTGCCAGCAGTGAAGAGTGGAGCAATCAGCCCCAGCATTTT. Translating it yields CASSEEWSNQPQHF.

This clone was recorded a few times. V and J are TRBV5-5 and TRBJ2-7; TRBD1 agrees at 12 bases. The CDR3 is 15 residues long. Germline values: CDR1 SGHKS, CDR2 YYEKEE (reference sequence). The V gene end was trimmed by 4 bases and the J gene end by 4 bases; junction bases not matched to a gene: 6. The DNA for the CDR3 is TGTGCCAGCAGCCTCGGGACAGGGGGCGGGTACGAGCAGTACTTC. Amino acids: CASSLGTGGGYEQYF.

This clone was found a few times. The genes are TRBV2 and TRBJ1-2; a weak D match, TRBD1 (5 bases). This CDR3 has 13 residues. V gave up 11 bases and J gave up 0 bases, with 13 bases separating them. Germline V lookup: CDR1 SNHLY, CDR2 FYNNEI. The CDR3 sequence is CASRPGANYGYTF. The DNA of the CDR3 is TGTGCCTCTAGACCGGGGGCTAACTATGGCTACACCTTC.

In DNA form, the CDR3 reads TGTGCCAGCAGCGCCGGGACTAGCGGGAAAGCAGATACGCAGTATTTT. Protein: CASSAGTSGKADTQYF. This chain connects TRBV11-3 to TRBJ2-3; 13 bases are a match to TRBD2. CDR1 and CDR2 from the germline V gene are SGHNT and YENEEA. The V and J ends lost 5 bases and 4 bases, in that order; junction bases with no gene match: 6. The CDR3 is 16 amino acids. Filled out from reference TRBV11-3 and TRBJ2-3, the complete variable domain reads EAGVVQSPRYKIIEKKQPVAFWCNPISGHNTLYWYLQNLGQGPELLIRYENEEAVDDSQLPKDRFSAERLKGVDSTLKIQPAELGDSAVYLCASSAGTSGKADTQYFGPGTRLTVL.

This clone was counted a single time. The rearrangement links TRBV5-5 to TRBJ2-2, with 13 positions matching TRBD2. Germline V gene data show CDR1 as SGHKS and CDR2 as YYEKEE (reference sequence). CDR3 size: 17 residues. Unmatched junction bases numbered 0, after V lost 0 bases and J lost 1 base. The CDR3 spells CASSLGLAGGNTGELFF. Written as DNA, the CDR3 is TGTGCCAGCAGCTTGGGACTAGCGGGAGGGAACACCGGGGAGCTGTTTTTT.